A single sample is the source of the 18 T cell receptor beta chains below, sequenced in a study of blood T cells in healthy people across ages. It was with a sample-barcoded 5' primer and a J-beta primer mix that a second PCR of roughly 7 to 12 cycles was run. TCRdb ran MiXCR on the 5' RACE reads and lists one entry per CDR3 protein. The repertoire includes 710,000 or so distinct CDR3 sequences, approximately 30% of them detected once, and 15% to 17% sits in the top ten. Material for sequencing was blood. The receptor set was obtained from a woman of 80 years or more in good health.

This clonotype was observed at least ten times. The chain is built from TRBV29-1 and TRBJ2-5, with 8 bases matching TRBD1. Germline CDR1 and CDR2: SQVTM and ANQGSEA. CDR3 length equals 13 residues. With V trimmed by 7 bases and J by 2 bases, 6 bases remained unmatched. The CDR3 loop is CSGGRQGQETQYF. Here the CDR3 DNA reads TGCAGCGGGGGGCGACAGGGGCAAGAGACCCAGTACTTC.

This clonotype appeared many times. This rearrangement joins TRBV30 to TRBJ2-7; D not certain. From germline, CDR1 is GTSNPN and CDR2 SVGIG (reference sequence). Trimming removed 4 bases from V and 3 bases from J, with 10 bases in between. The CDR3 spans 12 residues. The chain's CDR3 is CAWKSWDYEQYF. The CDR3, as DNA: TGTGCCTGGAAAAGTTGGGACTACGAGCAGTACTTC.

This clonotype was observed at least ten times. V gene TRBV7-8 combines with J gene TRBJ2-5, with TRBD1 as a possible D gene (5 bases). Deletions cut 5 bases from V and 13 bases from J, with 14 bases between. Germline CDR1 reads SGHVS; CDR2 reads FQNEAQ. This CDR3 comprises 11 residues. The CDR3 here is CASSPSGFRYF. As DNA, the CDR3 is TGTGCCAGCAGCCCATCAGGGTTCCGGTACTTC.

This clonotype was counted a single time. The V call is TRBV29-1, the J call TRBJ2-1; D could derive from TRBD1 or TRBD2 (5 bases each). The CDR3 loop spans 11 amino acids. V lost 5 bases and J 11 bases, leaving 13 bases between the germline ends. Germline V gene lookup returns CDR1 SQVTM and CDR2 ANQGSEA. DNA of the CDR3: TGCAGCGTTCATGACAGACTACAGCAGTTCTTC. It encodes CSVHDRLQQFF.

This clonotype was seen repeatedly, ten times or more. The V gene is TRBV29-1, the J gene TRBJ2-1; 7 positions agree with TRBD1. Germline lookup yields CDR1 SQVTM and CDR2 ANQGSEA. The CDR3 consists of 13 residues. With V trimmed by 4 bases and J by 5 bases, 5 bases remained unmatched. The CDR3 bases are TGCAGCGTTGGACAGGGTCGGGACAATGAGCAGTTCTTC. Translation: CSVGQGRDNEQFF.

This clonotype turned up a few times. J is TRBJ2-1 and V is TRBV11-3; 14 nucleotides line up with TRBD2. The germline V gene encodes CDR1 SGHNT and CDR2 YENEEA. Trimming removed 5 bases from V and 7 bases from J; junction bases left unmatched: 7. CDR3 length: 16 residues. CDR3 bases: TGTGCCAGCAGCAGAGGACTAGCGGGGGGTCGGAATGAGCAGTTCTTC. Its translation: CASSRGLAGGRNEQFF. Full variable domain (missing parts from reference TRBV11-3 and TRBJ2-1): EAGVVQSPRYKIIEKKQPVAFWCNPISGHNTLYWYLQNLGQGPELLIRYENEEAVDDSQLPKDRFSAERLKGVDSTLKIQPAELGDSAVYLCASSRGLAGGRNEQFFGPGTRLTVL.

Many counts were recorded for this clonotype. This sequence joins TRBV28 and TRBJ1-5, with 9 bases fitting TRBD1. CDR3 length: 15 residues. The germline gives CDR1 MDHEN, CDR2 SYDVKM. Trimming cost V 6 bases and J 3 bases; bases outside gene matches: 6. CDR3 sequence reads: CASRGGTGHNQPQHF. The CDR3, as DNA: TGTGCCAGCAGGGGCGGGACAGGGCACAATCAGCCCCAGCATTTT.

This clonotype was seen at least ten times. CDR3 region: CASSDRDRGVAGYTF. The CDR3 DNA reads TGCGCCAGCTCCGACCGGGACAGGGGGGTAGCTGGCTACACCTTC. The chain combines TRBV4-3 with TRBJ1-2, with 11 nucleotides matching TRBD1. Germline V gene lookup returns CDR1 LGHNA and CDR2 YSLEER. Trimming took 8 bases from V and 7 from J; bases not matched to a gene: 12. The CDR3 sequence is 15 residues long.

In this sample, this clonotype turned up once. This sequence joins TRBV6-1 and TRBJ2-7; TRBD1 agrees at 7 bases. Per the germline V gene, CDR1 is MNHNS and CDR2 is SASEGT. V shed 11 bases, J shed 1 base, and the junction held 29 bases outside the gene matches. The CDR3 extends over 20 amino acids. CDR3 residues: CAGYRDSAQVRLLLSYEQYF. CDR3 nucleotides: TGTGCCGGGTACCGGGACAGCGCCCAAGTACGACTCTTGTTATCCTACGAGCAGTACTTC.

This clonotype has a handful of counts. V gene TRBV3-1 combines with J gene TRBJ2-2; the D gene is possibly TRBD2 (7 bases). Trimming stripped 8 bases from V and 1 base from J, with 17 bases between. Germline V gives CDR1 LGHDT, CDR2 YNNKEL (reference sequence). This CDR3 is 16 amino acids long. The CDR3 sequence: CASLNMGGGNTGELFF. The CDR3 DNA is TGTGCCAGCCTAAACATGGGAGGGGGGAACACCGGGGAGCTGTTTTTT.

This clonotype came up a few times. This chain joins TRBV5-1 and TRBJ2-2, with D possibly being TRBD1 (5 bases). Trimming took off 7 bases at V and 1 base at J, with 14 bases between the two ends. CDR1 SGHRS and CDR2 YFSETQ come from the germline V gene. The CDR3 contains 15 residues. For the CDR3, the DNA is TGCGCCAGCTCATCGGGCGGACAGAACACCGGGGAGCTGTTTTTT. Protein: CASSSGGQNTGELFF.

At least ten counts were recorded for this clonotype. DNA for the CDR3: TGTGCCAGCTCACCACCTAGCCTTGAGACCCAGTACTTC. It is translated as CASSPPSLETQYF. The rearrangement joins TRBV18 to TRBJ2-5; D unresolved. Germline assignment: CDR1 KGHSH and CDR2 LQKENI. Deletions cut 0 bases from V and 5 bases from J, with 7 bases between. The CDR3 covers 13 residues. Using reference TRBV18 and TRBJ2-5 for the parts outside the CDR3, the full variable domain is NAGVMQNPRHLVRRRGQEARLRCSPMKGHSHVYWYRQLPEEGLKFMVYLQKENIIDESGMPKERFSAEFPKEGPSILRIQQVVRGDSAAYFCASSPPSLETQYFGPGTRLLVL.

The V and J genes are TRBV15 and TRBJ2-7; the D gene could be TRBD1 or TRBD2 (6 bases each). The better agreement between TRBJ2-5 and the DNA end casts doubt on the J call. Germline loops: CDR1 LNHNV, CDR2 YYDKDF (reference sequence). The CDR3 is 14 residues long. CDR3 amino acids: CATSRPTGRETQYF. CDR3 DNA: TGTGCCACCAGCAGACCTACAGGGAGGGAGACCCAGTACTTC.

This clonotype has ten or more counts. The rearrangement links TRBV28 to TRBJ1-2; TRBD1 agrees at 9 bases. V lost 1 base to trimming and J lost 1 base; unmatched junction nucleotides: 1. This CDR3 spans 15 amino acids. Germline CDR1 is MDHEN and CDR2 is SYDVKM. The CDR3 loop is CASSLLTGGNYGYTF. CDR3 in DNA: TGTGCCAGCAGTTTATTGACAGGGGGTAACTATGGCTACACCTTC.

This clonotype was observed at least ten times. The chain has TRBV5-1 and TRBJ2-7; 7 bases align to TRBD1. Germline V lookup: CDR1 SGHRS, CDR2 YFSETQ. V lost 4 bases and J lost 2; bases outside the gene matches: 9. The CDR3 sequence is 15 residues long. This CDR3 is CASSGGQLNTYEQYF. CDR3 nucleotide sequence: TGCGCCAGCAGCGGGGGACAGCTCAACACCTACGAGCAGTACTTC.

For this clonotype: A read error may be the cause here, since a much bigger clone is one base away. The missing conserved phenylalanine or tryptophan at the end of this CDR3 makes a read error likely. CDR3 sequence: CASSIAASTDTQYC. DNA for the CDR3: TGTGCCAGCAGTATAGCCGCTAGCACAGATACGCAGTATTGT. The rearrangement joins TRBV12-3 or TRBV12-4 to TRBJ2-3; no clear D gene. The CDR3 is 14 amino acids.

Remarks on this clonotype: A much larger clone differs by one base, so this may be a read error. The V gene is TRBV6-5, the J gene TRBJ2-4, with a possible D match to TRBD2 (6 bases). Per germline, CDR1 MNHEY and CDR2 SVGAGI. The CDR3 covers 13 residues. This CDR3 is CASSRGLKGEQCF. The CDR3 DNA reads TGTGCCAGCAGTCGGGGACTCAAGGGAGAGCAGTGCTTC.

This clonotype was counted at least ten times. The chain couples TRBV4-2 to TRBJ1-1; D is perhaps TRBD1 (6 bases). V was clipped by 1 base and J by 11 bases, with 17 bases between them. CDR3 length: 14 amino acids. Germline lookup yields CDR1 LGHNA and CDR2 YNFKEQ. In DNA form, the CDR3 reads TGTGCCAGCAGCCAAGGGGGTGCAGGGGCGGGGGCTTTCTTT. Amino acid sequence: CASSQGGAGAGAFF.